This T cell receptor (beta chain) was recorded in a study of shared clonotypes between healthy human individuals (TCRdb year 2020). Looking at the study overall: Three men and two women, aged 18 to 49 years, made up the cohort. For each donor, three plates each were used for CD4 naive and CD4 memory, two plates were used for CD8 naive, and one plate was used for CD8 memory. The study deeply sequenced blood TCR repertoires of roughly five healthy adults to estimate repertoire size and the extent of clonotype sharing between individuals. To increase sequencing depth and limit assay-specific biases, TCR repertoire library preparation and sequencing were carried out by different laboratories using diverse techniques. Between about 0.8 and 9 billion PBMCs per donor were obtained by leukapheresis. Study-wide findings and limitations: Even with the large sequencing depth, rarefaction of the sorted-subset datasets indicated that sequencing was incomplete. About 4.5% of naive CD4, 3.5% of naive CD8, approximately 2.2% of memory CD4, and approximately 0.4% of memory CD8 clonotypes were shared across several donors. Clonotypes shared by all four sorted-subset donors showed higher generation probabilities than non-shared clonotypes. Based on pairwise subsampling, the degree of clonotype sharing among donors was expected to be affected by sequencing depth. Sampling was limited to blood, and TCR repertoires in tissue likely differ from TCR repertoires in blood. The small number of donors limited the genetic and exposure-history diversity represented. Naive subsets generally had larger estimated clonotype richness than memory subsets.

As for this clone: The target of this receptor is not known. No clone much larger than this one lies a single base away; base qualities are absent.

CD8 naive samples consisted of CD45RO-negative cells that were positively selected for CCR7, yielding a CD45RA+CCR7+ population without TemRA cells. The donors were healthy, HIV-negative adults with no recently reported acute infections or vaccinations. All donors were Caucasian adults living in Nashville, Tennessee, USA. Blood was obtained by leukapheresis, after which PBMCs were separated by Ficoll-Histopaque density gradient centrifugation and cryopreserved in liquid nitrogen vapor phase. Purity and quantity of every magnetically sorted T cell population were checked by analytical flow cytometry. Each sorted fraction had its genomic DNA isolated and then quantified by UV absorbance on a Nanodrop 2000c. Using the deep immunoSEQ assay, TCR CDR3 regions were amplified from genomic DNA by multiplex PCR. Extracted genomic DNA from each cell subset was spread evenly across all wells of several immunoSEQ 96-well plates, with each plate serving as a replicate. For sorted subsets, about 0.2 ug genomic DNA, equal to 25,000 to 35,000 T cell genomes, was loaded into each replicate PCR. Purified libraries were measured with a Qubit 3.0 fluorometer, size-checked on a Bioanalyzer 2100, and measured again with the KAPA Library Quantification kit. A separate single-read 150-cycle Illumina NextSeq 550 flow cell was used to sequence each immunoSEQ 96-well plate. In the paper's pipeline: Because the immunoSEQ output held only junctional sequences and lacked quality scores, the filtering could not match the filtering applied to full-length reads. Sequences were annotated with PyIR, a Python wrapper for IgBLAST v1.9, and V/J genes and CDR3 were assigned using IMGT germline references. Reads with weak V/J assignments (E-value above 1e-6), missing CDR3, stop codons, out-of-frame junctions, or ambiguous translated residues were removed. V3J clonotypes were defined as sequences sharing an identical inferred V gene, J gene, and CDR3 amino acid sequence. Percentage overlap between repertoires was computed as shared unique clonotypes divided by the size of the smaller repertoire. Richness of each repertoire was evaluated using RTK rarefaction, the Chao1 estimator, and Recon v2.1 estimates of unobserved clonotypes. OLGA was used to compute generation probabilities for all TCRbeta clonotypes that the gDNA method yielded from several donors. TCRdb carries this immuneACCESS record with in-frame sequences only. Its versions omit some clonotypes, under half of them owing to an unresolved V gene in the studies checked, with the rest unexplained. V and J calls and clone size are those listed in that table; D and trimming were worked out from the DNA. In all, the sample holds 760,000 or so clones, and 96% of those were seen once. The biggest ten clones account for 0.2% to 0.25% of the sample.

The V and J ends are trimmed by 2 bases and 2 bases, leaving 13 bases between them. CDR1 and CDR2 are read off the germline V gene as SQVTM and ANQGSEA. The CDR3, from cysteine to phenylalanine, totals 14 residues. CDR3 DNA only is kept here, 42 bases in frame from base 1. The clonotype originates from a man aged 25 to 45 in good health. This chain is built from TRBV29-1 and TRBJ2-7; the D gene is possibly TRBD1, with 5 bases matching. Sequencing input: naive CD8+ T cells sorted from blood. This specimen's cell subset or site label, per the study, means: CD45RA+CCR7+. The base sequence is TGCAGCGTTGAACGTAGGGGAAGGACCTACGAGCAGTACTTC. This codes for CSVERRGRTYEQYF.